Following are 29 T cell receptor beta chains from one sample sequenced in a study of blood T cell repertoires in COVID-19. Repertoires were generated with immunoSEQ multiplex PCR, while TCRdb's copy carries only in-frame clones and drops some. The sample comprises roughly 150,000 clones, over 60% of which are singletons, and roughly 3.5% rests with the top ten. The sequenced material came from peripheral blood. These receptors were taken from a woman of 80 years or more with acute or convalescent COVID-19.

CDR3 bases: TGTGCCAGCAGTGACGGGCGGGGGGGCCCTAATGAGCAGTTCTTC. This encodes CASSDGRGGPNEQFF. V gene TRBV2 combines with J gene TRBJ2-1; 9 nucleotides line up with TRBD2. This CDR3 has 15 residues. Germline V CDR1 and CDR2: SNHLY, FYNNEI. Losses at the gene ends were 3 bases for V and 7 bases for J; bases not matched to a gene: 7.

V gene TRBV11-2 combines with J gene TRBJ1-1, with unresolved D. Between the trimmed V and J ends, which lost 0 bases and 10 bases, there was a span of 6 bases. CDR3 size: 11 residues. Germline-derived CDR1 and CDR2 are SGHAT and FQNNGV. CDR3 nucleotides: TGTGCCAGCAGCTTAGATGGCGGAGCTTTCTTT. Its protein is CASSLDGGAFF. The full variable domain, with the rest looked up from reference TRBV11-2 and TRBJ1-1, is EAGVAQSPRYKIIEKRQSVAFWCNPISGHATLYWYQQILGQGPKLLIQFQNNGVVDDSQLPKDRFSAERLKGVDSTLKIQPAKLEDSAVYLCASSLDGGAFFGQGTRLTVV.

This chain connects TRBV6-5 to TRBJ2-2; D call uncertain. Germline V CDR1 and CDR2: MNHEY, SVGAGI. V was pared by 0 bases and J by 5 bases, with 7 bases between. CDR3 length: 14 residues. DNA of the CDR3: TGTGCCAGCAGTTACTCGAGAGCTACCGGGGAGCTGTTTTTT. It translates to CASSYSRATGELFF.

The chain links TRBV5-1 to TRBJ1-6; 9 bases fit TRBD1. V was clipped by 4 bases and J by 6 bases; unmatched bases: 5. There are 15 residues in the CDR3. Germline V lookup: CDR1 SGHRS, CDR2 YFSETQ. CDR3 amino acids: CASSLGTGSNSPLHF. CDR3 nucleotide sequence: TGCGCCAGCAGCCTCGGGACAGGGTCTAATTCACCCCTCCACTTT.

The rearrangement uses TRBV9 and TRBJ1-3; D possibly corresponds to TRBD1 (6 bases). Per germline, CDR1 SGDLS and CDR2 YYNGEE. The CDR3 consists of 16 residues. The V gene lost 7 bases and the J gene lost 2 bases, with 19 bases spanning the gap. Written as DNA, the CDR3 is TGTGCCAGCGGACGGGGTGGGGGCAAACCTGGAAACACCATATATTTT. Protein: CASGRGGGKPGNTIYF. The full variable domain, completed using reference TRBV9 and TRBJ1-3, is DSGVTQTPKHLITATGQRVTLRCSPRSGDLSVYWYQQSLDQGLQFLIQYYNGEERAKGNILERFSAQQFPDLHSELNLSSLELGDSALYFCASGRGGGKPGNTIYFGEGSWLTVV.

The chain employs TRBV10-2 and TRBJ2-2; 8 bases line up with TRBD1. Germline CDR1 WSHSY, CDR2 SAAADI. The CDR3 covers 15 residues. V dropped 8 bases and J dropped 0; count of bases not matched to a gene: 5. The CDR3 region has the DNA TGCGCCAGCGAACCGGGACAGGCGAACACCGGGGAGCTGTTTTTT. This translates into CASEPGQANTGELFF.

The chain carries TRBV30 and TRBJ2-6; D unresolved. The CDR3 consists of 12 residues. The V gene's germline CDR1 is GTSNPN and CDR2 SVGIG (reference sequence). Trimming took off 5 bases at V and 4 bases at J, with 6 bases between the two ends. CDR3 sequence (DNA): TGTGCCTGGGGCACCGGGGCCAACGTCCTGACTTTC. Its protein is CAWGTGANVLTF.

The rearrangement uses TRBV5-5 and TRBJ2-7, with 7 positions matching TRBD2. CDR3 length equals 15 residues. V lost 4 bases and J lost 3; bases outside the gene matches: 10. The V gene's germline CDR1 is SGHKS and CDR2 YYEKEE (reference sequence). The CDR3 loop is CASSEPSGALYEQYF. The CDR3 nucleotides read TGTGCCAGCAGCGAACCAAGCGGGGCCCTCTACGAGCAGTACTTC.

CDR3 region: CAWSGEGEKLFF. The CDR3 DNA follows: TGTGCCTGGAGTGGGGAGGGAGAAAAACTGTTTTTT. This chain uses TRBV30 with TRBJ1-4; D is unclear. This CDR3 region has 12 residues. Trimming took off 1 base at V and 8 bases at J, with 8 bases between the two ends. Germline V gene data show CDR1 as GTSNPN and CDR2 as SVGIG (reference sequence).

The V gene is TRBV11-3, the J gene TRBJ2-2; maybe TRBD1 (6 bases). Looked up from germline, CDR1 is SGHNT and CDR2 is YENEEA. The germline V and J ends were trimmed by 0 bases and 6 bases, with 8 bases remaining between them. The CDR3 loop spans 14 amino acids. CDR3 DNA: TGTGCCAGCAGCTTAGAGTCAGGGGCCGGGGAGCTGTTTTTT. This translates into CASSLESGAGELFF.

The genes are TRBV18 and TRBJ1-1; TRBD1 is a possible D gene (6 bases). This CDR3 is 18 amino acids long. The V end was cut by 0 bases, the J end by 11 bases, with 28 bases between. Germline lookup yields CDR1 KGHSH and CDR2 LQKENI. The CDR3 loop is CASSPPSASPGTSLTAFF. The CDR3 region has the DNA TGTGCCAGCTCACCACCGTCAGCAAGCCCCGGGACATCTTTAACGGCTTTCTTT.

This clone has just one count. V is TRBV3-1 (or the pseudogene TRBV3-2) and J is TRBJ1-6; D uncertain. Trimming stripped 1 base from V and 3 bases from J, with 7 bases between. The germline gives CDR1 LGHDT, CDR2 YNNKEL (reference sequence). The CDR3 contains 15 residues. The CDR3 is CASSQGIDYNSPLHF. The CDR3 DNA is TGTGCCAGCAGCCAAGGAATAGACTATAATTCACCCCTCCACTTT.

The J gene is TRBJ1-5, the V gene TRBV25-1, with 8 bases identical to TRBD1. Unmatched junction bases numbered 15, after V lost 4 bases and J lost 7 bases. Per the germline V gene, CDR1 is MGHDK and CDR2 is SYGVNS. This CDR3 has 17 residues. Here the CDR3 DNA reads TGTGCCAGCAGTGGATCCGGGGACAGGCTGAGAGGGCAGCCCCAGCATTTT. Translated, it gives CASSGSGDRLRGQPQHF.

This chain links TRBV7-9 with TRBJ1-4; 9 nucleotides match TRBD1. This CDR3 is 16 amino acids long. Trimming removed 5 bases from V and 1 base from J; junction bases left unmatched: 5. Germline V gives CDR1 SEHNR, CDR2 FQNEAQ (reference sequence). The CDR3 sequence is CASSVPGQGTNEKLFF. As DNA, the CDR3 is TGTGCCAGCAGCGTACCGGGACAGGGAACTAATGAAAAACTGTTTTTT.

V gene TRBV28 combines with J gene TRBJ1-5; the match to TRBD1 covers 7 bases. This CDR3 has 14 amino acids. Trimming at V came to 5 bases and at J to 4 bases, leaving 5 bases not matched to a gene. Looked up from germline, CDR1 is MDHEN and CDR2 is SYDVKM. DNA for the CDR3: TGTGCCAGCAGTCTTGGACAGGAGAATCAGCCCCAGCATTTT. This codes for CASSLGQENQPQHF.

V gene TRBV6-5 combines with J gene TRBJ2-7; 10 nucleotides match TRBD1. The germline V gene has CDR1 MNHEY and CDR2 SVGAGI. This CDR3 spans 14 amino acids. Trimming at V came to 6 bases and at J to 3 bases, leaving 5 bases not matched to a gene. The CDR3, as DNA: TGTGCCAGCAGAAGGGGACAGGGGCTCTACGAGCAGTACTTC. Amino acid sequence: CASRRGQGLYEQYF.

The genes are TRBV4-3 and TRBJ2-1, with 14 bases lining up with TRBD2. The CDR3 is made up of 15 amino acids. Trimming at V came to 5 bases and at J to 8 bases, leaving 5 bases not matched to a gene. Germline CDR1 LGHNA, CDR2 YSLEER. The CDR3 here is CASSSRLAGGYEQFF. Here the CDR3 DNA reads TGCGCCAGCAGCTCCAGACTAGCGGGGGGGTATGAGCAGTTCTTC.

This sequence joins TRBV19 and TRBJ2-6; TRBD2 is a possible D gene (6 bases). Germline CDR1 and CDR2: LNHDA and SQIVND (reference sequence). This CDR3 has 14 residues. V was clipped by 7 bases and J by 0 bases, with 7 bases between them. In nucleotides, the CDR3 is TGTGCCAGTACCGGGGGCTCTGGGGCCAACGTCCTGACTTTC. Translating gives CASTGGSGANVLTF.

The chain combines TRBV6-2 or TRBV6-3 with TRBJ2-1, with D maybe TRBD1 (5 bases). The V end was cut by 6 bases, the J end by 3 bases, with 12 bases between. CDR3 size: 14 residues. From germline, CDR1 is MNHEY and CDR2 SVGEGT. The CDR3 DNA reads as TGTGCCAGCAGCAGACAGACAAACTACAATGAGCAGTTCTTC. The encoded protein is CASSRQTNYNEQFF.

This chain connects TRBV19 to TRBJ1-5, with D unresolved. The CDR3 loop spans 16 amino acids. The germline gives CDR1 LNHDA, CDR2 SQIVND (reference sequence). V was clipped by 2 bases and J by 7 bases, with 18 bases between them. CDR3 residues: CASSILGETLGQPQHF. DNA of the CDR3: TGTGCCAGTAGTATATTGGGAGAGACTCTAGGGCAGCCCCAGCATTTT.

The V and J genes are TRBV6-2 or TRBV6-3 and TRBJ2-7, with 8 positions matching TRBD1. CDR1 and CDR2 (germline): MNHEY, SVGEGT. CDR3 size: 14 residues. J gave up 4 bases and V 4 bases, and 6 bases lay outside the gene matches. The CDR3, as DNA: TGTGCCAGCAGTTCTGGACAGGGTCAGTACGAGCAGTACTTC. It is translated as CASSSGQGQYEQYF.

The rearrangement links TRBV6-5 to TRBJ1-2; weak D call: TRBD1 (6 bases). The CDR3 extends over 16 amino acids. Germline-derived CDR1 and CDR2 are MNHEY and SVGAGI. Trimming cost V 1 base and J 0 bases, with 12 bases left between them. The CDR3, as DNA: TGTGCCAGCAGTTACTGGTCAGGGGATACTAACTATGGCTACACCTTC. This gives the protein CASSYWSGDTNYGYTF.

The count of this clone is one. The V call is TRBV10-3, the J call TRBJ1-5; D is unclear. Trimming removed 2 bases from V and 6 bases from J, with 5 bases in between. CDR1 and CDR2 (germline): ENHRY, SYGVKD. This CDR3 region has 12 residues. DNA of the CDR3: TGTGCCATCAGTGAGGAGCGTCAGCCCCAGCATTTT. It specifies CAISEERQPQHF.

The CDR3 loop reads CSALATYEQYF. CDR3 DNA: TGCAGCGCCCTAGCTACCTACGAGCAGTACTTC. V is TRBV29-1 and J is TRBJ2-7; a possible D gene is TRBD2 (5 bases). CDR3 length: 11 amino acids. With 7 bases removed from V and 2 bases from J, the gap between germline ends came to 9 bases. Germline CDR1 is SQVTM and CDR2 is ANQGSEA.

J is TRBJ1-1 and V is TRBV6-4; a weak D match, TRBD1 (6 bases). CDR1 is MRHNA and CDR2 is SNTAGT in the germline V gene. Between the trimmed V and J ends, which lost 5 bases and 3 bases, there was a span of 10 bases. The CDR3 length is 13 residues. CDR3 coding DNA: TGTGCCAGCAGTCCCGAGGGGGACACTGAAGCTTTCTTT. It translates to CASSPEGDTEAFF.

This chain's CDR3 is CASSLVGSGGENEQFF. As DNA, the CDR3 is TGTGCCAGCAGCTTAGTGGGTAGCGGGGGTGAAAATGAGCAGTTCTTC. The V call is TRBV11-3, the J call TRBJ2-1; the match to TRBD2 covers 9 bases. Germline-derived CDR1 and CDR2 are SGHNT and YENEEA. The CDR3 covers 16 residues. V lost 1 base, J lost 7 bases, and 8 bases stayed unmatched.

The chain has TRBV29-1 and TRBJ2-6; TRBD1 aligns across 10 bases. CDR3 length: 16 amino acids. Germline loops: CDR1 SQVTM, CDR2 ANQGSEA. The trim removed 4 bases at V and 0 bases at J, leaving 3 bases unmatched. The CDR3 DNA reads as TGCAGCGTTGCAGGGACAGGGGTCTCTGGGGCCAACGTCCTGACTTTC. This gives the protein CSVAGTGVSGANVLTF.

This clone occurred once. The rearrangement links TRBV6-5 to TRBJ1-2; 8 bases align to TRBD1. This CDR3 is 15 amino acids long. Germline V gene lookup returns CDR1 MNHEY and CDR2 SVGAGI. The V gene end was trimmed by 2 bases and the J gene end by 4 bases; junction bases not matched to a gene: 6. CDR3 nucleotide sequence: TGTGCCAGCAGTTACAACGGACAGGGTACCTATGGCTACACCTTC. Its protein product is CASSYNGQGTYGYTF.

CDR3 amino acids: CASSLQENYGYTF. The DNA for the CDR3 is TGTGCCAGCAGCTTACAGGAAAACTATGGCTACACCTTC. The chain is built from TRBV12-3 or TRBV12-4 and TRBJ1-2; a weak D match, TRBD1 (5 bases). The germline V and J ends were trimmed by 6 bases and 2 bases, with 10 bases remaining between them. This CDR3 contains 13 residues.